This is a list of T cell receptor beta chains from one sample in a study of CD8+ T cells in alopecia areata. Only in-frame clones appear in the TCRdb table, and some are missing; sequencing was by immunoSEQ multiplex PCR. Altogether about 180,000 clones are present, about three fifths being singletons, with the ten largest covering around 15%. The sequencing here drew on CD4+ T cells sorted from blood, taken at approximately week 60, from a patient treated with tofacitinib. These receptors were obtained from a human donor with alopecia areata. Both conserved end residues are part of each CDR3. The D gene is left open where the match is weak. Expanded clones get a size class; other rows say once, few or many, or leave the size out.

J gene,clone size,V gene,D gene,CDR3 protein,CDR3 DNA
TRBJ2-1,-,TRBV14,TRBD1,CASSQGTGSYNEQFF,TGTGCCAGCAGCCAAGGGACAGGGTCCTACAATGAGCAGTTCTTC
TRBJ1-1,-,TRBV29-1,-,CSVGTTWTEAFF,TGCAGCGTTGGGACTACATGGACTGAAGCTTTCTTT
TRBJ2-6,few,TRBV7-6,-,CASSFSSGANVLTF,TGTGCCAGCAGCTTCAGCTCTGGGGCCAACGTCCTGACTTTC
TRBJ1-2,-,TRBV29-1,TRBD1,CSVRTGAVYGYTF,TGCAGCGTGAGGACAGGGGCGGTCTATGGCTACACCTTC
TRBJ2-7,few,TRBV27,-,CASSPHSSYEQYF,TGTGCCAGCAGCCCACATAGCTCCTACGAGCAGTACTTC
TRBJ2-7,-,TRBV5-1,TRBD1,CASSPGDRAYEQYF,TGCGCCAGCAGCCCTGGGGACAGAGCCTACGAGCAGTACTTC
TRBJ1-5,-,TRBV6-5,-,CASSYRIGQFNQPQHF,TGTGCCAGCAGTTACCGTATCGGACAGTTCAATCAGCCCCAGCATTTT
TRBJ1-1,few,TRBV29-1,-,CSVEKVLIGTEAFF,TGCAGCGTTGAAAAGGTACTGATTGGCACTGAAGCTTTCTTT
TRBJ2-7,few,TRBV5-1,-,CASSSLDTYEQYF,TGCGCCAGCAGCTCCCTGGACACCTACGAGCAGTACTTC
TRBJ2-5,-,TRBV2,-,CASSNYQGIQGTQYF,TGTGCCAGCAGTAACTACCAGGGGATACAGGGGACCCAGTACTTC
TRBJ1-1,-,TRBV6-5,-,CASSPGRGDTEAFF,TGTGCCAGCAGCCCGGGCCGAGGGGACACTGAAGCTTTCTTT
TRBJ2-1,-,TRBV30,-,CAWRAPTSYRGNEQFF,TGTGCCTGGAGGGCTCCTACTAGTTATCGGGGCAATGAGCAGTTCTTC
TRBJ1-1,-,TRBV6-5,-,CASAPRGGEAFF,TGTGCCAGCGCCCCGAGGGGGGGCGAAGCTTTCTTT
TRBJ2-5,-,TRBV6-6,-,CASTRQSGVRETQYF,TGTGCCAGCACCCGGCAGTCGGGGGTACGAGAGACCCAGTACTTC
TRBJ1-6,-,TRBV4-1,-,CASSRLPTQDLNSPLHF,TGCGCCAGCAGCCGCCTACCGACCCAGGATCTTAATTCACCCCTCCACTTT
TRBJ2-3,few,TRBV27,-,CASSLPQGTQYF,TGTGCCAGCAGTCTACCCCAGGGTACGCAGTATTTT
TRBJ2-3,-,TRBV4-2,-,CASSQEESTGTQYF,TGTGCCAGCAGCCAAGAGGAGTCCACGGGTACGCAGTATTTT
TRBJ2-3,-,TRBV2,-,CASRSRDSSFTDTQYF,TGTGCCAGCCGAAGCCGGGACTCGAGCTTCACAGATACGCAGTATTTT
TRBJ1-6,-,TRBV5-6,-,CASRHHQNSPLHF,TGTGCCAGCAGACATCACCAGAATTCACCCCTCCACTTT
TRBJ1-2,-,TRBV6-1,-,CASTLAGSDYGYTF,TGTGCCAGCACCCTAGCCGGTTCTGACTATGGCTACACCTTC
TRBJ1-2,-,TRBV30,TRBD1,CAWSGSGGFGYTF,TGTGCCTGGAGTGGGTCAGGGGGATTCGGCTACACCTTC
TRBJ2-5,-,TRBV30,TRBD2,CAWSVTSSGAETQYF,TGTGCCTGGAGTGTAACGTCTAGCGGTGCGGAGACCCAGTACTTC
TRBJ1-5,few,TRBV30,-,CAWSVRQSNQPQHF,TGTGCCTGGAGTGTACGACAGAGCAATCAGCCCCAGCATTTT
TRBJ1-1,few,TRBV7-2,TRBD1,CASSRLQGMATEAFF,TGTGCCAGCAGCAGACTACAGGGGATGGCCACTGAAGCTTTCTTT
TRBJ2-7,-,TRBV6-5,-,CASAGQEGYEQYF,TGTGCCAGCGCCGGACAGGAGGGCTACGAGCAGTACTTC
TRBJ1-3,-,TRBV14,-,CASSPGWSGNTIYF,TGTGCCAGCAGCCCAGGGTGGTCTGGAAACACCATATATTTT
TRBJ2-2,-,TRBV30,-,CAWTPRGGFGELFF,TGTGCCTGGACCCCCCGGGGAGGTTTCGGGGAGCTGTTTTTT
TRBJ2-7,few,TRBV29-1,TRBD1,CSATGDRTGYEQYF,TGCAGCGCTACCGGGGACAGGACGGGCTACGAGCAGTACTTC
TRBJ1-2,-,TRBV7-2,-,CASSLGGREGYTF,TGTGCCAGCAGCCTTGGGGGGCGAGAAGGCTACACCTTC
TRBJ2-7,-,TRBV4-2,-,CASSRAESSYEQYF,TGTGCCAGCAGCCGCGCCGAGTCTTCCTACGAGCAGTACTTC
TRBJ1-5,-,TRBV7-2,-,CASSFRGNQPQHF,TGTGCCAGCAGCTTCAGGGGAAATCAGCCCCAGCATTTT
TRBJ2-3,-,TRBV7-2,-,CASSPGTSTDTQYF,TGTGCCAGCAGCCCCGGGACCAGCACAGATACGCAGTATTTT
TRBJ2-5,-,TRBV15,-,CATSLGRPGQETQYF,TGTGCCACCAGCTTGGGCCGCCCGGGGCAAGAGACCCAGTACTTC
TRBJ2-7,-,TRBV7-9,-,CASSSPGRGSSYEQYF,TGTGCCAGCAGCTCCCCCGGACGCGGTAGCTCCTACGAGCAGTACTTC
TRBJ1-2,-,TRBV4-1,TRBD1,CASSQAPGQGIYGYTF,TGCGCCAGCAGCCAGGCACCGGGACAGGGGATCTATGGCTACACCTTC
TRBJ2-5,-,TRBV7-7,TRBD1,CASSAGQVQETQYF,TGTGCTAGCAGCGCGGGACAGGTCCAAGAGACCCAGTACTTC
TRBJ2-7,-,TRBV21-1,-,CASSKRDRGHEQYF,TGTGCCAGCAGCAAAAGGGACAGGGGCCACGAGCAGTACTTC
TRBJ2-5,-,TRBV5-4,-,CASSLGQQETQYF,TGTGCCAGCAGCTTGGGACAGCAAGAGACCCAGTACTTC
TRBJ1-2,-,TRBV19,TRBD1,CASSIRDRGGGYTF,TGTGCCAGTAGTATTCGGGACAGGGGCGGCGGCTACACCTTC
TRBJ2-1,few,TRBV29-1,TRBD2,CSAGGDSYNEQFF,TGCAGCGCTGGGGGGGACTCCTACAATGAGCAGTTCTTC
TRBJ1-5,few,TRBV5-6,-,CASSLGRPGGNQPQHF,TGTGCCAGCAGCTTAGGCCGTCCGGGAGGCAATCAGCCCCAGCATTTT
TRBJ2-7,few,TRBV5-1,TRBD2,CASSGISGGADEQYF,TGCGCCAGCAGCGGCATCAGCGGGGGGGCGGACGAGCAGTACTTC
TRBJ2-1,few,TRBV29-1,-,CSVERGGMGNEQFF,TGCAGCGTTGAACGAGGGGGGATGGGCAATGAGCAGTTCTTC
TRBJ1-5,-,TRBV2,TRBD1,CASRTGDRSNQPQHF,TGTGCCAGCAGGACAGGGGATAGAAGCAATCAGCCCCAGCATTTT
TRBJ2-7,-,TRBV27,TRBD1,CASRAGQASSYEQYF,TGTGCCAGCAGAGCCGGACAGGCGAGCTCCTACGAGCAGTACTTC
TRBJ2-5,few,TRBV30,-,CAWSPQETQYF,TGTGCCTGGAGCCCTCAAGAGACCCAGTACTTC
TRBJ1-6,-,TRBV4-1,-,CASSQAYGSPLHF,TGCGCCAGCAGCCAAGCCTATGGTTCACCCCTCCACTTT
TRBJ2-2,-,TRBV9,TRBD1,CASSAGQGSGELFF,TGTGCCAGCAGCGCGGGACAGGGTTCCGGGGAGCTGTTTTTT
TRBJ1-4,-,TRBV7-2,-,CASSLGGPVNEKLFF,TGTGCCAGCAGCTTAGGTGGACCGGTTAATGAAAAACTGTTTTTT
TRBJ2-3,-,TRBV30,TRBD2,CAWSVITGTSGETLPPDTQYF,TGTGCCTGGAGTGTTATTACCGGGACTAGCGGGGAAACCCTCCCCCCAGATACGCAGTATTTT
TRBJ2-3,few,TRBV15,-,CATSRVGAPTDTQYF,TGTGCCACCAGCAGAGTAGGAGCCCCCACAGATACGCAGTATTTT
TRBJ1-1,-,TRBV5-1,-,CASSLGVKSSTEAFF,TGCGCCAGCAGCTTGGGGGTAAAGAGCTCCACTGAAGCTTTCTTT
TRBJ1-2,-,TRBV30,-,CAWGSLYGYTF,TGTGCCTGGGGCAGCCTCTATGGCTACACCTTC